This T cell receptor (beta chain) was captured in a study of blood T cell repertoires in COVID-19. Study-level background: There were acute and convalescent COVID-19 samples, and they came from the United States, Italy and Spain. In each case, the material was cDNA or gDNA derived from T cells, B-cell-depleted T cells, or PBMCs.

The length of the CDR3 is 14 residues. In germline, CDR1 is SGHTA, CDR2 FQGNSA. Between the trimmed V and J ends, which lost 3 bases and 0 bases, there was a span of 8 bases. Residents of 20 to 25 US areas, aged roughly 18 to 89 years, made up the participants. Generated by immunoSEQ multiplex PCR, the TCRdb table keeps only in-frame clones and is missing some. The table lists roughly 190,000 clones, roughly 84% of them singletons. The chain carries TRBV7-2 and TRBJ1-1, with D hard to call. Source material: PBMCs or T cells enriched from blood (not recorded which). The receptor was derived from a woman younger than 45 who had been exposed to COVID-19. CDR3 sequence reads: CASSFSEMNTEAFF. In DNA form, the CDR3 reads TGTGCCAGCAGCTTTAGTGAGATGAACACTGAAGCTTTCTTT.